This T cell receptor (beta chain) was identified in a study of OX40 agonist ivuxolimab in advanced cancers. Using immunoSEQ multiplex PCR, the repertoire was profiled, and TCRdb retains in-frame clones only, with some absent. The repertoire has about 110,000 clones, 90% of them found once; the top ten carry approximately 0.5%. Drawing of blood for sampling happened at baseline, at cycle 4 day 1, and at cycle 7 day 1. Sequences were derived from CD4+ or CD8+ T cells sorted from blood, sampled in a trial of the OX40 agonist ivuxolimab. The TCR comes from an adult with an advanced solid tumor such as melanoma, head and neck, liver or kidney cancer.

CDR3 amino acids: CASSESGGAGYEQYF. The CDR3 DNA reads as TGCGCCAGCAGTGAGTCGGGAGGAGCGGGGTACGAGCAGTACTTC. The gene calls are TRBV10-1 and TRBJ2-7; 7 nucleotides line up with TRBD2. The CDR3 consists of 15 residues. The J segment lost 4 bases and the V segment lost 0 bases, leaving 6 bases of the junction unmatched. CDR1 and CDR2 (germline): WNHNN, SYGVQD (reference sequence).